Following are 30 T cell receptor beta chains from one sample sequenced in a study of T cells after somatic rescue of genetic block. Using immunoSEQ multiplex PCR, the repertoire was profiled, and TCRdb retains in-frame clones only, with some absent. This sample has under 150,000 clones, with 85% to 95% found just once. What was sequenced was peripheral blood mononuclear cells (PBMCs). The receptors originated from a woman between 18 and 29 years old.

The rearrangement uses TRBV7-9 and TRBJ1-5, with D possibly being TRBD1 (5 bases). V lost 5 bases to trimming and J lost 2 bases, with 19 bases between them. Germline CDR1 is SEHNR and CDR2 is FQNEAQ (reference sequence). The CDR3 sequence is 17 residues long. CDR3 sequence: CASSHGGGQGGNQPQHF. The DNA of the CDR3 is TGTGCCAGCAGCCACGGGGGTGGGCAGGGCGGCAATCAGCCCCAGCATTTT.

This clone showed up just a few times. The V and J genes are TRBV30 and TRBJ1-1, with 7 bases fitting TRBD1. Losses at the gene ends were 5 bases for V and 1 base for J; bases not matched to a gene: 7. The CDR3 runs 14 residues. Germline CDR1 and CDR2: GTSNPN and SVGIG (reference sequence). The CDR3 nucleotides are TGTGCCTGGTCCACGGGACAGAGGAACACTGAAGCTTTCTTT. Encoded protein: CAWSTGQRNTEAFF. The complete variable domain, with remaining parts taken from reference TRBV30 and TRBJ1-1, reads SQTIHQWPATLVQPVGSPLSLECTVEGTSNPNLYWYRQAAGRGLQLLFYSVGIGQISSEVPQNLSASRPQDRQFILSSKKLLLSDSGFYLCAWSTGQRNTEAFFGQGTRLTVV.

The CDR3: CASSPGGQGAGELFF. The CDR3, as DNA: TGTGCCAGCAGCCCGGGGGGGCAGGGAGCCGGGGAGCTGTTTTTT. This chain joins TRBV5-4 and TRBJ2-2; 8 nucleotides match TRBD2. The V and J ends lost 4 bases and 6 bases, in that order; junction bases with no gene match: 8. This CDR3 is built from 15 residues. Per the germline V gene, CDR1 is SGHNT and CDR2 is YYREEE (reference sequence).

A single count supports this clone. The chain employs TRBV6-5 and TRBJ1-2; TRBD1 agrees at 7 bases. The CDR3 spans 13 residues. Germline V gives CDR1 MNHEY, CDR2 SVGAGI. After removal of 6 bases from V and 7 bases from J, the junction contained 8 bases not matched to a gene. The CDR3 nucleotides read TGTGCCAGCAGACTTCAGGGGGGAGGTGGCTACACCTTC. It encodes CASRLQGGGGYTF.

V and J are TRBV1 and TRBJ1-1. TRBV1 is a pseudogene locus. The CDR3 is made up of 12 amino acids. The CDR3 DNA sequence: TGCACCAGCAGCCAAGGACCCGATGGGGCTTTCTTT. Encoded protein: CTSSQGPDGAFF.

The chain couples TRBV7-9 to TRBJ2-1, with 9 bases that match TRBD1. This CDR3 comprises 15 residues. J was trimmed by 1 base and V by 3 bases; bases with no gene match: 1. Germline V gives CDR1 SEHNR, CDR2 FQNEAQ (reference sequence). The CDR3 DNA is TGTGCCAGCAGCTTCGACAGGGGGTCCTACAATGAGCAGTTCTTC. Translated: CASSFDRGSYNEQFF.

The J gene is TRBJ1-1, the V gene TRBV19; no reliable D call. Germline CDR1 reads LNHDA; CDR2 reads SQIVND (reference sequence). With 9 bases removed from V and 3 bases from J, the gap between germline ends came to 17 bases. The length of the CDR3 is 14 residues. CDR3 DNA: TGTGCCAGCACTACTGCCAGAGAAGACACTGAAGCTTTCTTT. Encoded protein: CASTTAREDTEAFF.

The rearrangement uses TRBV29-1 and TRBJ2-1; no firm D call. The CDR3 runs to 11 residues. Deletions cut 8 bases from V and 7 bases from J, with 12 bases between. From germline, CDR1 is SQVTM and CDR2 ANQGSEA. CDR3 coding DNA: TGCAGCTCCCCTTCGGGTAATGAGCAGTTCTTC. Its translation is CSSPSGNEQFF.

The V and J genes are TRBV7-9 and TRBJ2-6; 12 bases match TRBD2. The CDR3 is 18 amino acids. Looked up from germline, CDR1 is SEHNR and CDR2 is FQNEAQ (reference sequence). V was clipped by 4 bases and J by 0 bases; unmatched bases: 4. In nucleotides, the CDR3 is TGTGCCAGCAGCTCGACTAGCGGGGGTTCCTCTGGGGCCAACGTCCTGACTTTC. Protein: CASSSTSGGSSGANVLTF.

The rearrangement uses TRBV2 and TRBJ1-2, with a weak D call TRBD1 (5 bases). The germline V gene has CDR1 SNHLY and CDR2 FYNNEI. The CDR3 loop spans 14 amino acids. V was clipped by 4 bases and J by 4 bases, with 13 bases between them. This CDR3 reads CASSGVPQVYGYTF. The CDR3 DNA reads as TGTGCCAGCAGTGGGGTCCCACAGGTCTATGGCTACACCTTC.

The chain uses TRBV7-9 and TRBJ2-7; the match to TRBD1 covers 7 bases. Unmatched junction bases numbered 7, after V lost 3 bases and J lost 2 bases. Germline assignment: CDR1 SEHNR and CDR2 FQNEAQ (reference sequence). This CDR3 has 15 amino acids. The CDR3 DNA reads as TGTGCCAGCAGCTTTCCTAGGGACAGCCCCTACGAGCAGTACTTC. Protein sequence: CASSFPRDSPYEQYF. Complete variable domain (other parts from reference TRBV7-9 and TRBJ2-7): DTGVSQNPRHKITKRGQNVTFRCDPISEHNRLYWYRQTLGQGPEFLTYFQNEAQLEKSRLLSDRFSAERPKGSFSTLEIQRTEQGDSAMYLCASSFPRDSPYEQYFGPGTRLTVT.

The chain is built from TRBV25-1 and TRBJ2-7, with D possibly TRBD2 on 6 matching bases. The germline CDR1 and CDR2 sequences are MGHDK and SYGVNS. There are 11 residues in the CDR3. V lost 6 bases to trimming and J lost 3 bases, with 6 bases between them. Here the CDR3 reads CASSGGYEQYF. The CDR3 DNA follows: TGTGCCAGCAGCGGGGGCTACGAGCAGTACTTC.

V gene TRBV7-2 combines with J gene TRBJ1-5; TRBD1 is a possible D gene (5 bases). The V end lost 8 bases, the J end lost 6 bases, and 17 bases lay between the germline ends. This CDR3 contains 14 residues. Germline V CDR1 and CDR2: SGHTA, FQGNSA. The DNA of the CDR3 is TGTGCCAGCCGGAGGGAGTCTGGGGGTCAGCCCCAGCATTTT. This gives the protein CASRRESGGQPQHF.

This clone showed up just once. The CDR3 region has the DNA TGTGCCAGCAGCTGGACCACCCTTCGCCACGAGCAGTACTTC. Protein product: CASSWTTLRHEQYF. The rearrangement links TRBV11-2 to TRBJ2-7; D is unclear. V lost 4 bases and J lost 5, with 15 bases in between. The CDR3 length is 14 residues. CDR1 and CDR2 from the germline V gene are SGHAT and FQNNGV. The whole variable domain, filled in from reference TRBV11-2 and TRBJ2-7, reads EAGVAQSPRYKIIEKRQSVAFWCNPISGHATLYWYQQILGQGPKLLIQFQNNGVVDDSQLPKDRFSAERLKGVDSTLKIQPAKLEDSAVYLCASSWTTLRHEQYFGPGTRLTVT.

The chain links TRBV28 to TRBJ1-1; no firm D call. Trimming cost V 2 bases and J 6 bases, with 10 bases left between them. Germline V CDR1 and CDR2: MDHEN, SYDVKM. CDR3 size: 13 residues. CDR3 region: CASSLHSNPEAFF. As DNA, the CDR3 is TGTGCCAGCAGTTTACACAGTAACCCTGAAGCTTTCTTT.

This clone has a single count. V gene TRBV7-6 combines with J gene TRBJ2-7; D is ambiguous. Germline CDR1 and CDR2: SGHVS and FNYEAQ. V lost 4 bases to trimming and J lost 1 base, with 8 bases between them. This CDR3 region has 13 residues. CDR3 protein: CASSSTDSYEQYF. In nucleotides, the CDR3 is TGTGCCAGCAGCTCGACGGATTCCTACGAGCAGTACTTC.

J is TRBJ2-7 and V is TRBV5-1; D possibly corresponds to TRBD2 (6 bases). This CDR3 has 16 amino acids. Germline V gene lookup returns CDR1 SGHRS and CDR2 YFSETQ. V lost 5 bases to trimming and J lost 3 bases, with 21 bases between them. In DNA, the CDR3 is TGCGCCAGCAGTTCTATCCCGGGAGAGACCCTCTACGAGCAGTACTTC. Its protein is CASSSIPGETLYEQYF.

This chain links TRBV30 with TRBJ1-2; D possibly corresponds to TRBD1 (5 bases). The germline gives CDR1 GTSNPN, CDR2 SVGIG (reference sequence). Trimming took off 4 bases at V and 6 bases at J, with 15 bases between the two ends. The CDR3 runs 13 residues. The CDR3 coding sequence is TGTGCCTGGACAGGGACCGAGAACCATGGCTACACCTTC. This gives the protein CAWTGTENHGYTF.

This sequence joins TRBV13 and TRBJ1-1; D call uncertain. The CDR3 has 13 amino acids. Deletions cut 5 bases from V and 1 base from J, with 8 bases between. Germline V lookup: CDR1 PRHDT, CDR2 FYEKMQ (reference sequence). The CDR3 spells CASSPDPNTEAFF. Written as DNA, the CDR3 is TGTGCCAGCAGCCCCGATCCGAACACTGAAGCTTTCTTT.

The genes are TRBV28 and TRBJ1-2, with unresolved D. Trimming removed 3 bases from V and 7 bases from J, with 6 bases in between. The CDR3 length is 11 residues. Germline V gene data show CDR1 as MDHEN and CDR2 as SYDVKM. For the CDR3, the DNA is TGTGCCAGCAGTTTCGTAAGTGGCTACACCTTC. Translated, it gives CASSFVSGYTF.

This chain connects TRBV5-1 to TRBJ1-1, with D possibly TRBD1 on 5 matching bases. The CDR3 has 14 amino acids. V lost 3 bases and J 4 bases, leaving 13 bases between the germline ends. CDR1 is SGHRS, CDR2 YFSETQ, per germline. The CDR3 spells CASSSVRGSTEAFF. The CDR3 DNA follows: TGCGCCAGCAGCTCTGTACGGGGGTCCACTGAAGCTTTCTTT. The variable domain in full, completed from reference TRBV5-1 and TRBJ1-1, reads KAGVTQTPRYLIKTRGQQVTLSCSPISGHRSVSWYQQTPGQGLQFLFEYFSETQRNKGNFPGRFSGRQFSNSRSEMNVSTLELGDSALYLCASSSVRGSTEAFFGQGTRLTVV.

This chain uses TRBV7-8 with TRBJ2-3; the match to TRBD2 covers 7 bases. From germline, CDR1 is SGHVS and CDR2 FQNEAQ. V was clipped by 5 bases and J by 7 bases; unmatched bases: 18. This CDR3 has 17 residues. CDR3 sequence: CASSTQLGSGALNTQYF. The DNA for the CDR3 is TGTGCCAGCAGCACCCAGTTGGGAAGCGGGGCCTTGAATACGCAGTATTTT.

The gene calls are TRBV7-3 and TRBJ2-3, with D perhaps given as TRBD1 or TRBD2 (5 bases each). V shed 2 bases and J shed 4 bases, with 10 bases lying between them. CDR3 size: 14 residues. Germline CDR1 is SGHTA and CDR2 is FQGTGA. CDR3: CASSLLGTSDTQYF. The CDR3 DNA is TGTGCCAGCAGCTTATTGGGGACGTCAGATACGCAGTATTTT.

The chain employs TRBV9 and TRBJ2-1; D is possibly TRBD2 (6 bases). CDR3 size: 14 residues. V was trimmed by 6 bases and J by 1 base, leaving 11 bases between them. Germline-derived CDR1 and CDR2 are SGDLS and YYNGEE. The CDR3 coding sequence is TGTGCCAGCAATGTGGGGGGATCCTACAATGAGCAGTTCTTC. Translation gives CASNVGGSYNEQFF.

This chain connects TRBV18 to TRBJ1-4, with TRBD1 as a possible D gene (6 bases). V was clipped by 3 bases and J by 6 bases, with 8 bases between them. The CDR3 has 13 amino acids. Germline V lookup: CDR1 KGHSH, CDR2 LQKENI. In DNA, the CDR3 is TGTGCCAGCTCACCCACAGGGTATGAAAAACTGTTTTTT. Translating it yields CASSPTGYEKLFF.

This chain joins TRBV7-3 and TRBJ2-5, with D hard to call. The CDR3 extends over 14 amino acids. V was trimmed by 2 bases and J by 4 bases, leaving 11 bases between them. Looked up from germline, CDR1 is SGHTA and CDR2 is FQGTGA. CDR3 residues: CASSLGPLRETQYF. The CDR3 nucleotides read TGTGCCAGCAGCTTAGGTCCGTTGCGAGAGACCCAGTACTTC.

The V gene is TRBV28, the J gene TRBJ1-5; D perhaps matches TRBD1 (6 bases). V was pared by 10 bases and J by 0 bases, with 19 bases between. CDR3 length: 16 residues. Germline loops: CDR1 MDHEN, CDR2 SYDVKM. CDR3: CATIGGGTHSNQPQHF. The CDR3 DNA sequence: TGTGCCACCATCGGGGGGGGGACACATAGCAATCAGCCCCAGCATTTT.

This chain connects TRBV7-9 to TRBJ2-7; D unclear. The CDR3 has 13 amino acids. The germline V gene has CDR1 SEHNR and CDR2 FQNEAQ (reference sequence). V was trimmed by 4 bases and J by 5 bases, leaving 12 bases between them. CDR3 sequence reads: CASSSSTLDEQYF. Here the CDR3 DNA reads TGTGCCAGCAGCTCGAGTACCCTTGACGAGCAGTACTTC. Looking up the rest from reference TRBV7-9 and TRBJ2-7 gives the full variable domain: DTGVSQNPRHKITKRGQNVTFRCDPISEHNRLYWYRQTLGQGPEFLTYFQNEAQLEKSRLLSDRFSAERPKGSFSTLEIQRTEQGDSAMYLCASSSSTLDEQYFGPGTRLTVT.

The CDR3 DNA is TGTGCCAGCAGTCCTGCGGGGTCCACTGAAGCTTTCTTT. It translates to CASSPAGSTEAFF. The rearrangement uses TRBV5-4 and TRBJ1-1, with D hard to call. V was trimmed by 5 bases and J by 4 bases, leaving 12 bases between them. Looked up from germline, CDR1 is SGHNT and CDR2 is YYREEE (reference sequence). The CDR3 sequence is 13 residues long.

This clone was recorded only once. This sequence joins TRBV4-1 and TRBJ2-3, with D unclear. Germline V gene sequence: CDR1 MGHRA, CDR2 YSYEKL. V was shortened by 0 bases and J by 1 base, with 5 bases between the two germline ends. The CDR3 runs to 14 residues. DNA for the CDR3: TGCGCCAGCAGCCAAGAACTTGGCACAGATACGCAGTATTTT. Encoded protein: CASSQELGTDTQYF.